This T cell receptor beta chain came from a study of cytomegalovirus exposure and HLA in healthy donors. Study-wide points: Among TCR beta chains, those listed as cytomegalovirus-associated numbered 164.

PCR used 60 Vbeta primers and 13 Jbeta primers. The data were produced by immunoSEQ multiplex PCR, yet TCRdb's version contains in-frame clones alone and is incomplete. The sample has over 100,000 clones; under 85% are singletons. This CDR3 has 13 amino acids. V dropped 5 bases and J dropped 2 bases, with 11 bases sitting between them. In germline, CDR1 is SGHRS, CDR2 YFSETQ. Worth noting for this clone: The antigen is undetermined.

Material for sequencing was PBMCs. The sequence derives from a male donor in good health and CMV-seropositive. The chain employs TRBV5-1 and TRBJ2-7, with D possibly matching TRBD1 (5 bases). The chain's CDR3 is CASRGAGPYEQYF. CDR3 bases: TGCGCCAGCAGAGGGGCTGGGCCCTACGAGCAGTACTTC.